The 3 T cell receptor beta chains in this list originate from one sample, sequenced in a study of cytomegalovirus exposure and HLA in healthy donors. PCR amplification relied on 60 Vbeta primers (plus 13 Jbeta primers). The repertoire was sequenced with immunoSEQ multiplex PCR; TCRdb's copy has only in-frame clones and lacks some. The profile shows 100,000 or so clones, roughly 13% of them singletons. The sequencing sample was made of PBMCs. The origin of the receptors is a man aged 40-49 years in good health and CMV-seropositive.

This clone was found a few times. The V gene is TRBV5-1, the J gene TRBJ2-7; 7 bases match TRBD1. CDR1 and CDR2 from the germline V gene are SGHRS and YFSETQ. There are 14 residues in the CDR3. After removal of 4 bases from V and 4 bases from J, the junction contained 8 bases not matched to a gene. DNA for the CDR3: TGCGCCAGCAGCGCGACCACAGGGGAATACGAGCAGTACTTC. It yields the protein CASSATTGEYEQYF.

This clone showed up just a few times. The rearrangement uses TRBV30 and TRBJ1-1, with D tentatively TRBD1 (6 bases). Trimming removed 3 bases from V and 5 bases from J, with 10 bases in between. Germline CDR1 and CDR2: GTSNPN and SVGIG (reference sequence). CDR3 size: 12 residues. The CDR3 DNA sequence: TGTGCCTGGAGCAGGGGAGGGACTGAAGCTTTCTTT. Protein: CAWSRGGTEAFF.

This sequence joins TRBV25-1 and TRBJ2-7; 8 positions match TRBD1. CDR1 and CDR2 from the germline V gene are MGHDK and SYGVNS. Trimming at V came to 6 bases and at J to 4 bases, leaving 14 bases not matched to a gene. The CDR3 sequence is 16 residues long. CDR3 region: CASSGTNRDRLYEQYF. The CDR3 nucleotides are TGTGCCAGCAGCGGAACAAACCGGGACAGGCTTTACGAGCAGTACTTC.